This T cell receptor beta chain was identified in a study of T cells in Graves' hyperthyroidism and ophthalmopathy (dated by TCRdb to about 2019). Looking at the study overall: Peripheral blood samples were taken at initial diagnosis, before any treatment was given. A discovery cohort of fewer than 110 patients, about 43 with Graves' ophthalmopathy and 57 with stable Graves' hyperthyroidism, was used to find distinguishing TCR V-J signatures. Prospective prediction of ophthalmopathy was tested in an independent validation cohort consisting of about 19 hyperthyroidism patients and 15 or so patients who later progressed to ophthalmopathy. For training and testing, the approximately 97 patients in the discovery cohort were randomly divided in a 7:3 ratio. In about 6 Graves' hyperthyroidism patients, the study also compared T-cell repertoires from thyroid tissue with T-cell repertoires from blood. Following sampling, methimazole starting at 30 mg daily was given to hyperthyroidism patients, and high-dose intravenous methylprednisolone was given to ophthalmopathy patients. The paper reports TCR Vbeta CDR3 sequencing of some 140 peripheral blood samples: under 45 ophthalmopathy, about 75 hyperthyroidism and around 17 progressor patients.

Findings and caveats that apply to the study as a whole: Sample size was not statistically predetermined, and blinding of investigators to group allocation was not performed. A 13 V-J signature model separated ophthalmopathy from stable hyperthyroidism, with approximately 87% sensitivity and roughly 81% specificity in cross-validation and 80%/75% in testing. During validation, the model predicted progression to ophthalmopathy a median of approximately six months ahead of onset, with almost 71% sensitivity and about 72% specificity. Most expanded thyroid clonotypes (frequency above 0.001) were also found in blood, which suggests that blood repertoires may mirror thyroid immune responses.

TCR beta CDR3 regions were amplified from RNA transcripts. For the first round of RT-PCR on the TCR CDR3, the HTBI primer set was used together with the Qiagen OneStep RT-PCR kit. The libraries were constructed in a second round of multiplex PCR and then size-selected and purified. Sequencing of the libraries was done on an Illumina HiSeq2000 using paired-end 100 bp reads. As for the original processing: Raw data were processed with SOAPnuke, discarding reads with adapters, uncalled bases, mean Phred below 15, or no exact constant-primer or identifier match. High-quality paired reads were merged using COPE v1.2.5, and each unique nucleotide sequence was defined as a clonotype. Clonotypes were aligned to IMGT TRBV, TRBD and TRBJ reference segments using MiTCR v1.1. Only V-J combinations with frequency above 0.0001, covering 99.2% of repertoires, were analysed. A TCS score was defined as the ratio between F50 (clonal expansion) and ExV (chaos), using BLOSUM62-based TCRdist between CDR3 peptides within each V-J. Welch's t-statistics and random forest reduced around 510 V-J features to some 14, which were used in a naive Bayes classifier (R e1071). The public sequencing data were trimmed at Q25 with fastp and processed into clonotypes with MiXCR by TCRdb, which kept only in-frame beta chains. All rows with the same CDR3 protein become a single entry with the most common DNA and genes. These V and J calls originate from TCRdb's pipeline instead of the authors' own analysis. The sample table lists about 520,000 distinct CDR3 sequences, less than 25% of them with a count of one. Roughly 29% of the sample is held by the ten biggest clonotypes.

Stable Graves' hyperthyroidism was defined as the absence of progression to ophthalmopathy over 18 months of follow-up. The hyperthyroidism patients were between 18 and 65 years old and newly diagnosed, with a disease duration of less than 2 months. Patients with uncontrolled infections, other autoimmune diseases, pregnancy or lactation were excluded. Diagnoses were established on the basis of clinical symptoms, serum thyroxine and TRAb, thyroid ultrasound, and orbital computed tomography. PBMCs were isolated from more than 8 ml of fresh peripheral blood by Ficoll-Paque density gradient centrifugation. Total RNA was extracted using Trizol reagent, and RNA quality was assessed on an Agilent 2100 Bioanalyzer. From the germline V gene (reference sequence), CDR1 is LNHDA and CDR2 is SQIVND. A distance of 9 bases separates the germline ends of V and J, which lose 6 bases and 1 base respectively. The CDR3 starts with the cysteine, ends with the phenylalanine, and has 13 residues. Kept here is only the CDR3 DNA, which spans 39 bases and is read in frame from base 1.

In regard to this clonotype: Its antigen is still unknown. One base away there is no much larger clone; base qualities are not given.

The sequence links TRBV19 to TRBJ2-5; too little of a D gene remains to name it. The sequenced material came from blood. This receptor was taken from a man aged 18 to 29 with Graves' hyperthyroidism. The sequence in DNA is TGTGCCAGTAGCGAGACCTTCCAAGAGACCCAGTACTTC. This codes for CASSETFQETQYF.